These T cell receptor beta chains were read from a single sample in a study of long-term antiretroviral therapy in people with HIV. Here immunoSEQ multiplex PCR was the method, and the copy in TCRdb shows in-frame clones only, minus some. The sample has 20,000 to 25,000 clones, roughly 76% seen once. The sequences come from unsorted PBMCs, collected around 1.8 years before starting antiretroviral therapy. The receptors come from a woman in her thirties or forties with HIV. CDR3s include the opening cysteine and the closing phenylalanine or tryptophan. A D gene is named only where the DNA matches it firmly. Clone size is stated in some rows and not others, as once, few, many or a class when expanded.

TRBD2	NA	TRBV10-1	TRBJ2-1	TGCGCCAGCAGTATCCCCATAGCGGGAGCTAGGAATGAGCAGTTCTTC	CASSIPIAGARNEQFF
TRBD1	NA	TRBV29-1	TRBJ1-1	TGCAGCGTCACAGGGGGGATGAACACTGAAGCTTTCTTT	CSVTGGMNTEAFF
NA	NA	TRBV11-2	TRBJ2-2	TGTGCCAGCAAGGAGCGGCAAACCGGGGAGCTGTTTTTT	CASKERQTGELFF
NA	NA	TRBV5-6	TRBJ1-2	TGTGCCAGCAGCCTCGGACAGATCGAGCGTCTCTATGGCTACACCTTC	CASSLGQIERLYGYTF
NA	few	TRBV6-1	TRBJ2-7	TGTGCCAGCGAGGACAGAAGCCACTACGAGCAGTACTTC	CASEDRSHYEQYF
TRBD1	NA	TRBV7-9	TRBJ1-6	TGTGCCAGCAGCTTAGGGGACAGCCGGAGGATCTTGACTTCACCCCTCCACTTT	CASSLGDSRRILTSPLHF
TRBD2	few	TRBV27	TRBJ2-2	TGTGCCAGCAGACGGGGGGTGGACACCGGGGAGCTGTTTTTT	CASRRGVDTGELFF
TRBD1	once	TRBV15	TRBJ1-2	TGTGCCACCAGCAGAGATAAGGGCGCAGGGGGCATACAGGGTGGCTACACCTTC	CATSRDKGAGGIQGGYTF
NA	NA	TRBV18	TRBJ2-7	TGTGCCAGCTCACCAAATCGAAAAAATCTCGGCAAGGGCGAGCAGTACTTC	CASSPNRKNLGKGEQYF
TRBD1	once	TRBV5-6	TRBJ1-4	TGTGCCAGCAGCTTGGCCATCTCCGGGACAGGGACTGAAAAACTGTTTTTT	CASSLAISGTGTEKLFF
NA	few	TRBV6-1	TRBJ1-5	TGTGCCAGCTGCGACGGGCCCAGCAATCAGCCCCAGCATTTT	CASCDGPSNQPQHF
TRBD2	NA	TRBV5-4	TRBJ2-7	TGTGCCAGCAGCTTCAAAGGGACTAACTACGAGCAGTACTTC	CASSFKGTNYEQYF
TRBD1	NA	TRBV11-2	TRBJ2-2	TGTGCCAGCAGCCCTGACAGGGCGAACACCGGGGAGCTGTTTTTT	CASSPDRANTGELFF
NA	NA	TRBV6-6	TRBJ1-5	TGTGCCAGCACCAACGCGCCCCTTAGCAATCAGCCCCAGCATTTT	CASTNAPLSNQPQHF
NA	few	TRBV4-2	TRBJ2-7	TGTGCCAGCAGCCATGGAGGGGTGGTCGAGCAGTACTTC	CASSHGGVVEQYF
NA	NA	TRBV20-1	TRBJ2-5	TGCAGTGCTAGTTACGGAGAGACCCAGTACTTC	CSASYGETQYF
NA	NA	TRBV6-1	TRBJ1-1	TGTGCCAGCAGTGCCGAGGGGCTGAACACTGAAGCTTTCTTT	CASSAEGLNTEAFF
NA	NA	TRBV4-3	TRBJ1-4	TGCGCCAGCAGCCAAGGACAGAACAGGTTTAATGAAAAACTGTTTTTT	CASSQGQNRFNEKLFF
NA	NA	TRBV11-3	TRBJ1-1	TGTGCCAGCAGCTTAGATATGGGACGAAGGAACACTGAAGCTTTCTTT	CASSLDMGRRNTEAFF
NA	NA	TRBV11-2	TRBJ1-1	TGTGCCAGCAGCGTAAAAGAAAGGATCATGAACACTGAAGCTTTCTTT	CASSVKERIMNTEAFF
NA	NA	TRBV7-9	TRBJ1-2	TGTGCCAGCAGCTGGTTCGGGACTTCGGGCGGTGGCTACACCTTC	CASSWFGTSGGGYTF
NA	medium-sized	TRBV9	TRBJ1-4	TGTGCCAGCAGCGTTCCCGGGTCGAATGAAAAACTGTTTTTT	CASSVPGSNEKLFF
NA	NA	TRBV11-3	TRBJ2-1	TGTGCCAGCAGCCGAGACATTACCTACAATGAGCAGTTCTTC	CASSRDITYNEQFF
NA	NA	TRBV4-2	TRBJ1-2	TGTGCCAGCAGCCCCACCGAGTACTATGGCTACACCTTC	CASSPTEYYGYTF
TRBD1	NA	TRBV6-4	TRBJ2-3	TGTGCCAGTGCGGCAGGGGGCGCGGGCGATACGCAGTATTTT	CASAAGGAGDTQYF
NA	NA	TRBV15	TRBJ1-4	TGTGCCACCAGCAGAGGGGGTGGGGCTGCAACTAATGAAAAACTGTTTTTT	CATSRGGGAATNEKLFF
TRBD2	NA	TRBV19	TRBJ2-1	TGTGCCAGTAGTATAGATCATCTAAGCGGGAACTCCTACAATGAGCAGTTCTTC	CASSIDHLSGNSYNEQFF
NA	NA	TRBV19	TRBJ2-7	TGTGCCAGTAGTATGGTAGGCTCCGAGCAGTACTTC	CASSMVGSEQYF
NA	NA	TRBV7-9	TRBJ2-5	TGTGCCAGCAGCTCCCAGGCAGTAGCGACGGAGACCCAGTACTTC	CASSSQAVATETQYF
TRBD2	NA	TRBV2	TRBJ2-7	TGTGCCAGCAGTGAAGTTATAGCGGGGGCCTACGAGCAGTACTTC	CASSEVIAGAYEQYF
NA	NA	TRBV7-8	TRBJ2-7	TGTGCCAGCAGCTTAGCGGTCACCTACGAGCAGTACTTC	CASSLAVTYEQYF
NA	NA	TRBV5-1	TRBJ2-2	TGCGCCAGCAGCTTCCAGGATGGCGGGGAGCTGTTTTTT	CASSFQDGGELFF
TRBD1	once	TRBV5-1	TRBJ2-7	TGCGCCAGCAGCGCGTCCGGGACAGGGGTCTACGAGCAGTACTTC	CASSASGTGVYEQYF
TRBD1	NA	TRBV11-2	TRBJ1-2	TGTGCCAGCAGCTCCAGCGCGGGACAGCCCATCTATGGCTACACCTTC	CASSSSAGQPIYGYTF
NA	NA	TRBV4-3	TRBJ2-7	TGCGCCAGCAGCAGAGATAGGGAGTCCTACGAGCAGTACTTC	CASSRDRESYEQYF
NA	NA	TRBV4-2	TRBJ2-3	TGTGCCAGCAGCCAAGAAGGTAGTGGCGGAGATACGCAGTATTTT	CASSQEGSGGDTQYF
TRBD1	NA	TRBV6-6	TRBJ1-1	TGTGCCAGCAAAGACAGGGGGAGGAACACTGAAGCTTTCTTT	CASKDRGRNTEAFF
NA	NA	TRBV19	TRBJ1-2	TGTGCCAGTAGTATATGGGACACAAGGTCTAACTATGGCTACACCTTC	CASSIWDTRSNYGYTF
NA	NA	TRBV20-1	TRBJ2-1	TGCAGTGCTAGACAGACAGGCGAGCAGTTCTTC	CSARQTGEQFF
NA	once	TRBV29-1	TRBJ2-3	TGCAGCGTTGGCGTTGCAGATACGCAGTATTTT	CSVGVADTQYF
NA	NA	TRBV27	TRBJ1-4	TGTGCCAGCAGTCCAAGCACGGACGGACTTAATGAAAAACTGTTTTTT	CASSPSTDGLNEKLFF
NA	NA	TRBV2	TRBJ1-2	TGTGCCAGCGACCAAGGTAACTATGGCTACACCTTC	CASDQGNYGYTF
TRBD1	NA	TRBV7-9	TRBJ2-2	TGTGCCAGCAGCCCATCCCAGGGGGCATCGGGGGAGCTGTTTTTT	CASSPSQGASGELFF
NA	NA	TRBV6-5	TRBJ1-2	TGTGCCAGCAGTTCAGGTGCGGTAGCTAACTATGGCTACACCTTC	CASSSGAVANYGYTF
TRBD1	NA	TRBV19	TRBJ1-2	TGTGCCAGTAGTAGAAGGGACAGGGACAACTATGGCTACACCTTC	CASSRRDRDNYGYTF
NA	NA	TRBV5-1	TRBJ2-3	TGCGCCAGCAGCTTTACCTGGAGGGGAGGAGTAGATACGCAGTATTTT	CASSFTWRGGVDTQYF